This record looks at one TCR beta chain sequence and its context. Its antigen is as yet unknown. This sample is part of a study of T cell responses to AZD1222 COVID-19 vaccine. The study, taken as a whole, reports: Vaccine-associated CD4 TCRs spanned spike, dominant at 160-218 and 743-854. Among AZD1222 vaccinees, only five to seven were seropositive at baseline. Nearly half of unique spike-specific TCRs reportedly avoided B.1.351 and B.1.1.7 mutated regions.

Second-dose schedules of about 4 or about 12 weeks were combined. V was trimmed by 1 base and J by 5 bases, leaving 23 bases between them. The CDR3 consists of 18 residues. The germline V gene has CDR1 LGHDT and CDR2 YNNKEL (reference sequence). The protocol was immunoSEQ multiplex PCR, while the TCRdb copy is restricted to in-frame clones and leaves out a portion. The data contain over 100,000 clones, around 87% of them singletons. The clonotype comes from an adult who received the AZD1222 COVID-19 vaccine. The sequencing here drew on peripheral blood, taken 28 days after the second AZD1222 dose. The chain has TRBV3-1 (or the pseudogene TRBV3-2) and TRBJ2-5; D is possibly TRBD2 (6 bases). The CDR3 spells CASSQGIRRGAVLETQYF. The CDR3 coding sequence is TGTGCCAGCAGCCAAGGAATTAGGAGGGGCGCGGTGCTGGAGACCCAGTACTTC.